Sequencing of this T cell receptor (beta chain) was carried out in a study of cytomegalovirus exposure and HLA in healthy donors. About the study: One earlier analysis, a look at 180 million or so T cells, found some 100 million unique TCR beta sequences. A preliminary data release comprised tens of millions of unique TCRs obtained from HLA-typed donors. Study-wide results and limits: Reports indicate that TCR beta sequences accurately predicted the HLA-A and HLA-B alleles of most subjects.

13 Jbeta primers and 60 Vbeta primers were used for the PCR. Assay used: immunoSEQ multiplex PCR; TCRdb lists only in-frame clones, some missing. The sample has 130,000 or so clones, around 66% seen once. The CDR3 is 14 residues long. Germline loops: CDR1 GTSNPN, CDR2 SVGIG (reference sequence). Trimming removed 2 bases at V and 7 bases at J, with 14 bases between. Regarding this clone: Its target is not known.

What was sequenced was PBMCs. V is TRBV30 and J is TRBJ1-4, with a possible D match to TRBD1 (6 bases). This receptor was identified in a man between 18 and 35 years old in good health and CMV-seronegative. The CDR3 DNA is TGTGCCTGGAGTATCCGGGGGGCGGGTGAAAAACTGTTTTTT. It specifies CAWSIRGAGEKLFF. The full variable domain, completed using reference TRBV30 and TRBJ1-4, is SQTIHQWPATLVQPVGSPLSLECTVEGTSNPNLYWYRQAAGRGLQLLFYSVGIGQISSEVPQNLSASRPQDRQFILSSKKLLLSDSGFYLCAWSIRGAGEKLFFGSGTQLSVL.